This T cell receptor (beta chain) was profiled in a study of blood T cell repertoires in COVID-19. Turning to the study itself: COVID-19 samples, acute and convalescent, were from the United States, Italy and Spain. T cells, B-cell-depleted T cells, or PBMCs supplied cDNA or gDNA.

Original data processing: From reference gene primer amplification, estimates of nucleated cell counts were derived. Clones were read by immunoSEQ multiplex PCR, and TCRdb kept only the in-frame ones, dropping some. The V and J calls and the clone size are those of that table, but D and trimming were determined from the DNA. The sample shows over 150,000 clones, roughly four fifths of them seen only once. CDR3 size: 13 residues. Losses at the gene ends were 3 bases for V and 4 bases for J; bases not matched to a gene: 2. The V gene's germline CDR1 is MDHEN and CDR2 SYDVKM. This TCR came from a human donor with acute or convalescent COVID-19. The donor label of this sample is uncertain. Source material: peripheral blood. The rearrangement uses TRBV28 and TRBJ1-2; 7 nucleotides match TRBD1. Here the CDR3 DNA reads TGTGCCAGCAGTTTCCCAGGGGGCTATGGCTACACCTTC. It specifies CASSFPGGYGYTF.